This T cell receptor (beta chain) was sequenced for a study of OX40 agonist ivuxolimab in advanced cancers. The study in broad terms: The costimulatory receptor OX40 (CD134) was targeted by ivuxolimab, a fully human IgG2 agonistic monoclonal antibody. Intravenous ivuxolimab was administered to patients every 2 weeks at six dose levels: 0.01, 0.1, 0.3, 1.5, 3 and 10 mg/kg. Of the approximately 50 dose-escalation patients, hepatocellular carcinoma was present in roughly 19, melanoma in some 15, renal cell carcinoma in 9 and head and neck cancer in 9. In the dose-escalation cohort, 70% to 90% of patients were male, and the mean age was approximately 60 years with a range of roughly 23 to 79. Prior anti-PD-1, anti-PD-L1 or anti-CTLA-4 therapy was permitted, and checkpoint inhibitors had been received by less than 45% of dose-escalation patients. Partial responses occurred in three dose-escalation patients: two with cutaneous melanoma and one with hepatocellular carcinoma. The purpose of peripheral TCRbeta sequencing was to test whether ivuxolimab changed TCR sequence diversity and led to clonal T-cell expansion. The paper describes the monotherapy dose-escalation part (N of about 52 patients) of the phase I trial of ivuxolimab.

The paper's findings and limits, for the study overall: Low levels of normalized T-cell clonal expansion were also seen in some patients who did not respond. After ivuxolimab, more expanded clones were found on average in CD8+ T cells than in CD4+ T cells. Clonal expansion of both CD4+ and CD8+ blood T cells was observed from baseline to week 6 at doses 0.1 to 3.0 mg/kg. Which antigens the clonally expanded peripheral T cells were specific for was not determined. In the 0.1-3.0 mg/kg groups, partial responders were among the patients with the lowest normalized peripheral clonal expansion, particularly in CD8+ T cells.

Genomic DNA was extracted from sorted cells for sequencing of the TCRbeta CDR3 region. The immunoSEQ Assay was used for sequencing of TCRbeta CDR3 regions. TCRdb stores this immuneACCESS table with in-frame sequences only. Part of the clones is absent; in the studies checked, under half of the shortfall reflects unresolved V genes, and no reason is known for the rest. The sample contains about 110,000 clones, around 93% of them found a single time. The top ten clonotypes cover 0.95% to 1.5% of the sample. On this clone itself: Its antigen remains undetermined. The record has no base qualities; no much larger clone is one base away.

Patients with autoimmune disease history or receiving systemic immunosuppression were excluded from the trial. Peripheral blood for TCR sequencing was collected from all dose cohorts at baseline, on cycle 4 day 1, and on cycle 7 day 1. Samples came from an open-label, multicenter, first-in-human phase I dose-escalation trial of ivuxolimab. Adults with locally advanced or metastatic melanoma, renal cell, hepatocellular, or head and neck squamous cell carcinoma were enrolled in the trial. Before TCR sequencing, CD4+ T cells and CD8+ T cells were sorted from peripheral blood as separate populations. From a lookup of the germline V gene, CDR1 and CDR2 are SGHTA and FQGTGA. The trim is 6 bases for V and 7 bases for J, with a gap of 16 bases between the germline ends. The CDR3 contains 14 residues, cysteine and phenylalanine counted. Kept here is only the CDR3 DNA, which spans 42 bases and is read in frame from base 1.

Here the sequenced sample was CD4+ or CD8+ T cells sorted from blood, taken in a trial of the OX40 agonist ivuxolimab. The receptor's source is an adult with an advanced solid tumor such as melanoma, head and neck, liver or kidney cancer. The rearrangement joined TRBV7-3 to TRBJ2-1, with TRBD1 perhaps the D gene, on 6 matching bases. CDR3 reads: CASSPLRDKNEQFF. Here is the DNA: TGTGCCAGCAGTCCACTCCGGGACAAAAATGAGCAGTTCTTC.